This T cell receptor beta chain appears in the sequencing data of a study of blood T cell repertoires in COVID-19. On the study more broadly: The United States, Italy and Spain were the sources of the acute and convalescent COVID-19 samples. Nucleic acid was either cDNA or gDNA, and it came from T cells, B-cell-depleted T cells, or PBMCs.

Per the original methods: Amplification with reference gene primers provided the estimates of nucleated cell counts. The method was immunoSEQ multiplex PCR; TCRdb's version includes in-frame clones alone and lacks a portion of them. V and J calls and clone size are copied from that table; D and trimming were computed from the DNA. The table lists around 200,000 clones, around 87% of them singletons. CDR1 LGHNA and CDR2 YSLEER come from the germline V gene. Trimming left V 3 bases short and J 6 bases short, with 21 bases between. There are 17 residues in the CDR3. The receptor's source is a man aged 35 to 55 with active or convalescent COVID-19. The source material was peripheral blood. The rearrangement uses TRBV4-3 and TRBJ2-1; D possibly corresponds to TRBD2 (6 bases). The CDR3 loop reads CASSQLSGTAVGNEQFF. The CDR3 coding sequence is TGCGCCAGCAGCCAGTTATCCGGGACTGCAGTAGGCAATGAGCAGTTCTTC.